This T cell receptor beta chain originates from a study of memory CD4+ T cells and cytomegalovirus serostatus. Study results and limitations: Of under 200 reported CMV TCRbeta sequences, around 63 were found in memory CD4+ repertoires. Suggested: most of the CMV-linked TCR signature lies in CD4+ memory cells.

The length of the CDR3 is 16 residues. Germline CDR1 is SNHLY and CDR2 is FYNNEI. V was pared by 5 bases and J by 8 bases, with 10 bases of the junction left unmatched. Libraries were prepared by immunoSEQ multiplex PCR; TCRdb keeps only in-frame clonotypes and omits some of them. The sample contains tens of thousands of clones, about 70% of which appear only once. Concerning this clone itself: The antigen remains undetermined.

Single viable CD3+CD4+CD8-CD45RO+ cells were sorted as the memory CD4+ T cells. What was sequenced was memory CD4+ T cells from blood. The V and J genes are TRBV2 and TRBJ2-3; the match to TRBD2 covers 13 bases. This TCR was recovered from an adult in good health and CMV-seropositive. CDR3 amino acids: CASSPLAGGPVGTQYF. The CDR3 DNA is TGTGCCAGCAGTCCACTAGCGGGAGGGCCTGTGGGTACGCAGTATTTT.